This section outlines one T cell receptor (beta chain) sequence together with its context. Profiled with immunoSEQ multiplex PCR; TCRdb holds only in-frame clones, not every one. The sample contains 55,000 to 70,000 clones, 82% of which appear only once. The data stem from a study of PD-L1 blockade in urothelial cancer. Overall study: As for prior chemotherapy regimens, patients had received 0 to 3.

This clonotype was sampled from a man between 65 and 80 years old with urothelial cancer. The specimen was PBMCs, collected around atezolizumab (anti-PD-L1) treatment.

In nucleotides, the CDR3 is TGCGCCAGCAGCATCGGTACTGGAGGGTACACCGGGGAGCTGTTTTTT. Amino acids: CASSIGTGGYTGELFF. This chain uses TRBV5-1 with TRBJ2-2; tentative D call: TRBD2 (6 bases). CDR3 length: 16 amino acids. V was cut by 4 bases and J by 3 bases, with 16 bases left in between. Germline V gene lookup returns CDR1 SGHRS and CDR2 YFSETQ.